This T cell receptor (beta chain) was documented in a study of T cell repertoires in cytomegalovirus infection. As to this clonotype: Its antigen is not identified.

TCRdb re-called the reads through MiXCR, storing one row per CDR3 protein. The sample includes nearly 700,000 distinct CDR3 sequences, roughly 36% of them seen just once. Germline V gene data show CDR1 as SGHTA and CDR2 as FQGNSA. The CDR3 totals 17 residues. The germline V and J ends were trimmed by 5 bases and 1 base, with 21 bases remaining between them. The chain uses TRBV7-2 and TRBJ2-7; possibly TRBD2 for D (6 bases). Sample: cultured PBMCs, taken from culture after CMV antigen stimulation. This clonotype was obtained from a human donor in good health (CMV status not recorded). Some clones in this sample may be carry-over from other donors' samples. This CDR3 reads CASSLNGPASDSYEQYF. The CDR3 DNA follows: TGTGCCAGCAGCCTAAATGGCCCCGCTAGCGATTCCTACGAGCAGTACTTC.